Below are 6 T cell receptor beta chains sequenced from a single sample in a study of T-cell memory formation after mild COVID-19. Using its own MiXCR run on the 5' RACE reads, TCRdb lists one record per CDR3 protein. The table records roughly 600,000 distinct CDR3 sequences, approximately 19% of them present only once. Sequenced: PBMCs or a T cell subset sorted from them (not recorded which). All receptors come from an adult woman who had mild COVID-19 (a few samples of this study predate the infection). Cell type and time point are not known.

V usage is TRBV20-1 and J usage is TRBJ2-2; either TRBD1 or TRBD2 may fit D (5 bases each). CDR1 is DFQATT and CDR2 is SNEGSKA in the germline V gene (reference sequence). The V and J ends lost 3 bases and 5 bases respectively, with 16 bases between them. The CDR3 extends over 15 amino acids. This CDR3 is CSARERERGTGELFF. Written as DNA, the CDR3 is TGCAGTGCTAGGGAACGGGAAAGGGGAACCGGGGAGCTGTTTTTT.

The V gene is TRBV3-1, the J gene TRBJ2-3, with TRBD2 identical over 11 bases. The V gene end was trimmed by 0 bases and the J gene end by 1 base; junction bases not matched to a gene: 6. This CDR3 region has 18 residues. From germline, CDR1 is LGHDT and CDR2 YNNKEL (reference sequence). CDR3: CASSQDSGGVYRTDTQYF. The DNA of the CDR3 is TGTGCCAGCAGCCAAGATAGCGGGGGGGTCTACCGCACAGATACGCAGTATTTT.

The table lists this clonotype with many counts. The J gene is TRBJ2-1, the V gene TRBV6-6; possibly TRBD1 for D (6 bases). V was shortened by 4 bases and J by 9 bases, with 10 bases between the two germline ends. This CDR3 has 12 residues. The germline V gene has CDR1 MNHNY and CDR2 SVGAGI (reference sequence). The CDR3 sequence is CASSSTGAEQFF. As DNA, the CDR3 is TGTGCCAGCAGTTCGACAGGCGCTGAGCAGTTCTTC.

This clonotype was observed a few times. This chain links TRBV2 with TRBJ1-1; TRBD1 agrees at 8 bases. V shed 4 bases and J 5 bases; nucleotides not matched to a gene: 6. The CDR3 is 14 amino acids. Germline CDR1 and CDR2: SNHLY and FYNNEI. The CDR3 nucleotides read TGTGCCAGCAGTGTAAGGCAGGGGGCAACTGAAGCTTTCTTT. It yields the protein CASSVRQGATEAFF.

The chain recombines TRBV7-3 with TRBJ2-3, with 8 positions matching TRBD1. Germline V gene lookup returns CDR1 SGHTA and CDR2 FQGTGA. Trimming removed 5 bases from V and 6 bases from J; junction bases left unmatched: 10. This CDR3 has 15 amino acids. This chain's CDR3 is CASSAHGQGADTQYF. The CDR3 DNA is TGTGCCAGCAGCGCCCACGGACAGGGCGCGGATACGCAGTATTTT. Using reference TRBV7-3 and TRBJ2-3 for the parts outside the CDR3, the full variable domain is GAGVSQTPSNKVTEKGKYVELRCDPISGHTALYWYRQSLGQGPEFLIYFQGTGAADDSGLPNDRFFAVRPEGSVSTLKIQRTERGDSAVYLCASSAHGQGADTQYFGPGTRLTVL.

The chain is built from TRBV6-1 and TRBJ1-2; D uncertain. CDR1 MNHNS and CDR2 SASEGT come from the germline V gene. The CDR3 sequence is 14 residues long. Trimming pared 1 base from V and 7 bases from J, leaving 13 bases between. CDR3 bases: TGTGCCAGCAGTGAAGTGAGTTGGGGAGGTGGCTACACCTTC. It translates to CASSEVSWGGGYTF.